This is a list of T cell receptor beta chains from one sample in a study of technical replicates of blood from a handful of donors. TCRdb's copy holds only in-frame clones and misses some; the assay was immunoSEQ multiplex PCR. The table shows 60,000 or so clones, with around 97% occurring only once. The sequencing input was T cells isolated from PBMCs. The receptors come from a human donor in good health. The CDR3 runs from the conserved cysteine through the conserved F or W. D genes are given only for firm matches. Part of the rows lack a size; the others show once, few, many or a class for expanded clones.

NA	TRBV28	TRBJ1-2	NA	TGTGCCAGCAGTTCCCTCGGGGGGGCGGGTGGCTATGGCTACACCTTC	CASSSLGGAGGYGYTF
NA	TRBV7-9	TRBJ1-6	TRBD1	TGTGCCAGCAGCCAAGAGAACAGGGGGAGATCACCCCTCCACTTT	CASSQENRGRSPLHF
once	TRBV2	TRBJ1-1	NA	TGTGCCAGCAGTGCGGCTAGGGGCGACACTGAAGCTTTCTTT	CASSAARGDTEAFF
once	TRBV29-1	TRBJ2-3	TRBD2	TGCAGCGTTGAACGGACTAGCGGGGTCACAGATACGCAGTATTTT	CSVERTSGVTDTQYF
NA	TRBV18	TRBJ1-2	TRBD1	TGTGCCAGCTCACCTGACAGGGGATATGGCTACACCTTC	CASSPDRGYGYTF
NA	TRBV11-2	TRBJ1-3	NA	TGTGCCAGCAGCTTACAGATCAGGGGACGCTCTGGAAACACCATATATTTT	CASSLQIRGRSGNTIYF
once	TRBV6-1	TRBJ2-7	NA	TGTGCCAGCAGTCCCTTTACCTACGAGCAGTACTTC	CASSPFTYEQYF
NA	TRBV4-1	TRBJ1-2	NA	TGCGCCAGCAGCCAAGAGAAGCTTCGTGGGGGCGGCTACACCTTC	CASSQEKLRGGGYTF
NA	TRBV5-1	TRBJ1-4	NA	TGCGCCAGCAGCGGGACTAGTTATGAAAAACTGTTTTTT	CASSGTSYEKLFF
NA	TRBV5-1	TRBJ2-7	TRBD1	TGCGCCAGCAGCTCTGCGGGGACAGGGGGCTACGAGCAGTACTTC	CASSSAGTGGYEQYF
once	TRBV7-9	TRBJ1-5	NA	TGTGCCAGCAGCTCCCCAGTTGCGGGGGACCATCAGCCCCAGCATTTT	CASSSPVAGDHQPQHF
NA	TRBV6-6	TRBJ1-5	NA	TGTGCCAGCAGTTACGGGTTCGAGGCCCAGCATTTT	CASSYGFEAQHF
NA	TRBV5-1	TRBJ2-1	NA	TGCGCCAGCAGCCTCGGAGGGATCCATGAGCAGTTCTTC	CASSLGGIHEQFF